This record covers a single T cell receptor (beta chain). Participants, about 18 to 90 years old, spanned 25 or so US areas. In assigning cohorts, the study relied on participant-reported clinical history. The data derive from a study of blood T cell repertoires in COVID-19. Study-level background: Some COVID-19 samples were acute and others convalescent; all came from the United States, Italy and Spain.

The CDR3 is made up of 14 amino acids. V trimming: 5 bases; J trimming: 2 bases; junction bases outside the gene matches: 3. Germline CDR1 GTSNPN, CDR2 SVGIG (reference sequence). Per the original data handling: The authors estimated nucleated cell counts from reference gene primer amplification. The method was immunoSEQ multiplex PCR; TCRdb's version includes in-frame clones alone and lacks a portion of them. The D gene and trimming were derived from the DNA, and the V and J assignments and clone size from that table. The repertoire has about 280,000 clones, 85% to 90% of them found once; the top ten carry approximately 4%.

This sequence was found in a woman in her thirties with acute COVID-19. The chain is built from TRBV30 and TRBJ2-3; 11 nucleotides align to TRBD2. The sequencing sample was made of PBMCs or T cells enriched from blood (not recorded which). CDR3: CAWGTSGYTDTQYF. CDR3 in DNA: TGTGCCTGGGGGACTAGCGGATACACAGATACGCAGTATTTT.